Each of the 15 T cell receptor beta chains below was sequenced from the same sample in a study of response to subunit inactivated influenza vaccine. Each CDR3 protein gets one entry after TCRdb re-called the RT-PCR reads with MiXCR. In the table there are hundreds of thousands of distinct CDR3 sequences, about 18% of which are singletons. This material consisted of PBMCs from blood, taken 5 days after vaccination. Receptors originate from a man over 45 who received an inactivated influenza vaccine.

This clonotype was seen a few times. The CDR3 DNA follows: TGTGCCAGCAGCGTAGCTCGACTAGCGGGGGGGTATGAGCAGTTCTTC. Amino acid sequence: CASSVARLAGGYEQFF. The V call is TRBV9, the J call TRBJ2-1; TRBD2 aligns across 14 bases. This CDR3 spans 16 amino acids. The V segment lost 0 bases and the J segment 8 bases; nucleotides outside the gene matches: 4. Looked up from germline, CDR1 is SGDLS and CDR2 is YYNGEE.

The table lists this clonotype with a few counts. The rearrangement uses TRBV9 and TRBJ2-2, with D unclear. V was cut by 0 bases and J by 6 bases, with 12 bases left in between. CDR1 SGDLS and CDR2 YYNGEE come from the germline V gene. The CDR3 is made up of 15 amino acids. The DNA for the CDR3 is TGTGCCAGCAGCGTAGTCGGTTCTGGCGCCGGGGAGCTGTTTTTT. Its protein product is CASSVVGSGAGELFF.

The V call is TRBV4-3, the J call TRBJ2-7; D may match TRBD1 or TRBD2 (5 bases each). V lost 4 bases to trimming and J lost 9 bases, with 16 bases between them. The CDR3 covers 13 residues. Germline CDR1 and CDR2: LGHNA and YSLEER. The CDR3 sequence is CASSRQDGDGQYF. The CDR3 region has the DNA TGCGCCAGCAGCCGACAAGATGGGGACGGGCAGTACTTC.

This clonotype has only a few counts. The V call is TRBV20-1, the J call TRBJ2-7; no firm D call. The length of the CDR3 is 14 residues. Trimming pared 1 base from V and 3 bases from J, leaving 13 bases between. Germline V gene lookup returns CDR1 DFQATT and CDR2 SNEGSKA (reference sequence). In DNA form, the CDR3 reads TGCAGTGCTAGAGGGTCCCGATTTATCTACGAGCAGTACTTC. It specifies CSARGSRFIYEQYF.

The genes are TRBV12-3 or TRBV12-4 and TRBJ2-2, with 8 bases that match TRBD1. The length of the CDR3 is 16 residues. V trimming: 7 bases; J trimming: 0 bases; junction bases outside the gene matches: 7. This chain's CDR3 is CASTSRQGTNTGELFF. The CDR3 nucleotides are TGTGCCAGCACCTCTAGACAGGGGACGAACACCGGGGAGCTGTTTTTT.

This clonotype was observed a handful of times. The gene calls are TRBV20-1 and TRBJ2-1, with 8 bases identical to TRBD2. The CDR3 has 17 amino acids. Germline CDR1 reads DFQATT; CDR2 reads SNEGSKA (reference sequence). The junction had 10 bases not matched to a gene; V was cut back by 0 bases and J by 3 bases. CDR3 sequence reads: CSARDLASGRNYNEQFF. The DNA of the CDR3 is TGCAGTGCTAGAGATCTGGCTAGCGGGCGAAACTACAATGAGCAGTTCTTC.

This clonotype was found a few times. The chain is built from TRBV7-6 and TRBJ1-2; 9 bases are a match to TRBD1. The V gene end was trimmed by 5 bases and the J gene end by 7 bases; junction bases not matched to a gene: 8. In germline, CDR1 is SGHVS, CDR2 FNYEAQ. The CDR3 has 14 amino acids. Here the CDR3 reads CASSRDRGSGGYTF. As DNA, the CDR3 is TGTGCCAGCAGCCGCGACAGGGGGAGTGGTGGCTACACCTTC. Using reference TRBV7-6 and TRBJ1-2 for the parts outside the CDR3, the full variable domain is GAGVSQSPRYKVTKRGQDVALRCDPISGHVSLYWYRQALGQGPEFLTYFNYEAQQDKSGLPNDRFSAERPEGSISTLTIQRTEQRDSAMYRCASSRDRGSGGYTFGSGTRLTVV.

This chain links TRBV6-1 with TRBJ1-5; D ambiguous. The V end was cut by 6 bases, the J end by 6 bases, with 15 bases between. Germline V gene data show CDR1 as MNHNS and CDR2 as SASEGT. The CDR3 consists of 14 residues. The CDR3 region is CASSPQPDAQPQHF. The CDR3 region has the DNA TGTGCCAGCAGCCCCCAACCTGACGCTCAGCCCCAGCATTTT.

This clonotype appeared a few times. The V and J genes are TRBV6-1 and TRBJ1-4; 12 bases are shared with TRBD1. This CDR3 region has 16 residues. J gave up 7 bases and V 6 bases, and 9 bases lay outside the gene matches. Germline V gene lookup returns CDR1 MNHNS and CDR2 SASEGT. The CDR3 here is CASSRRGQGAGEKLFF. The CDR3 region has the DNA TGTGCCAGCAGCCGAAGGGGACAGGGGGCAGGTGAAAAACTGTTTTTT.

The CDR3 coding sequence is TGCAGTGCCGAACCGTTTCTAGCGGAGACCTACAATGAGCAGTTCTTC. Translating it yields CSAEPFLAETYNEQFF. V usage is TRBV20-1 and J usage is TRBJ2-1; TRBD2 aligns across 7 bases. V lost 6 bases to trimming and J lost 2 bases; unmatched junction nucleotides: 13. The V gene's germline CDR1 is DFQATT and CDR2 SNEGSKA (reference sequence). The CDR3 consists of 16 residues.

The J gene is TRBJ2-5, the V gene TRBV15; 11 bases are shared with TRBD2. From germline, CDR1 is LNHNV and CDR2 YYDKDF (reference sequence). This CDR3 is 17 amino acids long. Unmatched junction bases numbered 9, after V lost 1 base and J lost 5 bases. The CDR3 protein is CATSRGHPLAGVETQYF. The CDR3, as DNA: TGTGCCACCAGCAGAGGCCACCCACTAGCGGGGGTTGAGACCCAGTACTTC.

V gene TRBV7-9 combines with J gene TRBJ2-7, with TRBD1 matching over 7 bases. CDR3 length: 15 amino acids. V shed 3 bases, J shed 9 bases, and the junction held 14 bases outside the gene matches. Germline loops: CDR1 SEHNR, CDR2 FQNEAQ (reference sequence). CDR3 in DNA: TGTGCCAGCAGCTTCGGACAGGCGGTCCCAGGGAGGCAGTACTTC. This encodes CASSFGQAVPGRQYF.

The rearrangement joins TRBV2 to TRBJ2-2; D not certain. V was clipped by 3 bases and J by 4 bases, with 24 bases between them. Germline V lookup: CDR1 SNHLY, CDR2 FYNNEI. The CDR3 is made up of 19 amino acids. In DNA, the CDR3 is TGTGCCAGCAGTGAGTTTGGTCTAACGGGTTTTAGTGGCACCGGGGAGCTGTTTTTT. Its protein is CASSEFGLTGFSGTGELFF.

This clonotype was counted a few times. This chain uses TRBV15 with TRBJ2-1, with 9 bases fitting TRBD1. Trimming took 3 bases from V and 9 from J; bases not matched to a gene: 15. The CDR3 extends over 17 amino acids. The germline V gene encodes CDR1 LNHNV and CDR2 YYDKDF (reference sequence). This CDR3 is CATSRDYPGTGSVEQFF. For the CDR3, the DNA is TGTGCCACCAGCAGGGACTATCCCGGGACAGGGTCGGTTGAGCAGTTCTTC.

The chain carries TRBV6-1 and TRBJ2-5; TRBD2 agrees at 13 bases. J lost 5 bases, V lost 5 bases, and 11 bases had no gene match. Germline lookup yields CDR1 MNHNS and CDR2 SASEGT. CDR3 length: 17 residues. CDR3 nucleotide sequence: TGTGCCAGCAGTCATACTAGCGGGAGGGCCATGTGGGAGACCCAGTACTTC. Translated: CASSHTSGRAMWETQYF.